The rows below give T cell receptor beta chains drawn from one sample of a study of technical replicates of blood from a few donors. Profiling relied on immunoSEQ multiplex PCR, and the TCRdb table lists in-frame clones only, not all of them. The sample includes tens of thousands of clones, about 92% seen only once; the top ten take about 0.36%. The sequencing input was T cells isolated from PBMCs. The receptors were sampled from a human donor in good health. Each CDR3 is given with its conserved first and last residue. D genes are given only for firm matches. The size of a clone is reported for some rows only, either as once, few or many, or as a class for expanded clones.

TRBD2 . TRBJ2-7 TRBV5-4 TGTGCCAGCAGCTTGCGGGAGGCAATCTACGAGCAGTACTTC CASSLREAIYEQYF
TRBD1 . TRBJ2-5 TRBV25-1 TGTGCCAGCAGTGCGAGGACAGGGTTCGAGACCCAGTACTTC CASSARTGFETQYF
. . TRBJ1-1 TRBV19 TGTGCCAGTAGTATATCACCGCAGACTGAAGCTTTCTTT CASSISPQTEAFF
TRBD2 . TRBJ2-7 TRBV10-3 TGTGCCATCAGTGACCCAGCGGGAGGGCCGAACGAGCAGTACTTC CAISDPAGGPNEQYF
TRBD1 . TRBJ1-5 TRBV27 TGTGCCAGCAGTCTCAGGGGGTTCAGCAATCAGCCCCAGCATTTT CASSLRGFSNQPQHF
TRBD1 . TRBJ2-1 TRBV27 TGTGCCAGCAGACCGGGACAGGGTAGTTTGCAGTTCTTC CASRPGQGSLQFF
. once TRBJ1-1 TRBV10-3 TGTGCCATCAGTGAAAGCGGGTTCGGCACTGAAGCTTTCTTT CAISESGFGTEAFF
. . TRBJ2-7 TRBV4-1 TGCGCCAGCAGCCCCGGAGGTGATTACGAGCAGTACTTC CASSPGGDYEQYF
TRBD1 . TRBJ2-1 TRBV10-2 TGCGCCAGCAGACGAACAGGGGGACTGAGAGATGCCAATGAGCAGTTCTTC CASRRTGGLRDANEQFF
TRBD1 . TRBJ1-5 TRBV5-1 TGCGCCAGCAGCTTAGGGGGCCGCAATCAGCCCCAGCATTTT CASSLGGRNQPQHF
. . TRBJ2-7 TRBV19 TGTGCCAGTAGTATAGGGGGGGGCAGGGGACGCTACGAGCAGTACTTC CASSIGGGRGRYEQYF
TRBD1 . TRBJ1-2 TRBV7-2 TGTGCCAGCAGCTCCCAGATAGACAGGGGAAGGGGCTACACCTTC CASSSQIDRGRGYTF
. . TRBJ2-7 TRBV27 TGTGCCAGCAGTTTGAGGTACTCCTACGAGCAGTACTTC CASSLRYSYEQYF
. . TRBJ1-2 TRBV5-1 TGCGCCAGCAGCCCGGGGGGGGACATCTATGGCTACACCTTC CASSPGGDIYGYTF
TRBD1 . TRBJ1-2 TRBV28 TGTGCCAGCAGTTTTTCACTCGAGACAGGGAGTGACTATGGCTACACCTTC CASSFSLETGSDYGYTF